Presented here are 25 T cell receptor beta chains from one specimen sequenced in a study of blood T cells in healthy people across ages. For the second PCR, which ran for roughly 7 to 11 cycles, a sample-barcoded 5' primer and a J-beta primer mix were used. TCRdb called the 5' RACE reads again in MiXCR, with one record for every CDR3 protein. The sample has 1.5 million to 2 million distinct CDR3 sequences; roughly a third are singletons. Sequencing was carried out using blood. These receptors all come from a woman aged 25 to 39 in good health.

This clonotype appeared a few times. The V and J genes are TRBV7-6 and TRBJ2-7, with D possibly being TRBD1 (6 bases). Germline V gives CDR1 SGHVS, CDR2 FNYEAQ. V was trimmed by 1 base and J by 1 base, leaving 17 bases between them. This CDR3 has 17 residues. CDR3 amino acids: CASSLDNRVQVSYEQYF. CDR3 nucleotide sequence: TGTGCCAGCAGCTTAGATAACAGGGTACAGGTTTCCTACGAGCAGTACTTC.

The chain links TRBV6-2 or TRBV6-3 to TRBJ2-3; 9 bases match TRBD1. The CDR3 is 16 amino acids. Germline V gives CDR1 MNHEY, CDR2 SVGEGT. After removal of 4 bases from V and 4 bases from J, the junction contained 9 bases not matched to a gene. CDR3 bases: TGTGCCAGCAGTTTGGGACAGGGTAGAATTCCAGATACGCAGTATTTT. Translation: CASSLGQGRIPDTQYF.

This clonotype was detected only a few times. Here the CDR3 DNA reads TGTGCCAGCACATATATGGGCAGGGAGGACTACGAGCAGTACTTC. It yields the protein CASTYMGREDYEQYF. The chain is built from TRBV7-9 and TRBJ2-7; a possible D gene is TRBD2 (6 bases). Germline values: CDR1 SEHNR, CDR2 FQNEAQ (reference sequence). This CDR3 is built from 15 residues. V lost 7 bases and J 3 bases, leaving 19 bases between the germline ends. Variable domain in full (rest from reference TRBV7-9 and TRBJ2-7): DTGVSQNPRHKITKRGQNVTFRCDPISEHNRLYWYRQTLGQGPEFLTYFQNEAQLEKSRLLSDRFSAERPKGSFSTLEIQRTEQGDSAMYLCASTYMGREDYEQYFGPGTRLTVT.

The table lists this clonotype with many counts. The CDR3, as DNA: TGTGCCAGCAGCGCTTCCACAGGGGATTCCTACGAGCAGTACTTC. Protein sequence: CASSASTGDSYEQYF. J is TRBJ2-7 and V is TRBV13; 7 nucleotides match TRBD1. CDR3 length: 15 amino acids. Germline-derived CDR1 and CDR2 are PRHDT and FYEKMQ (reference sequence). The trim removed 5 bases at V and 1 base at J, leaving 8 bases unmatched.

The chain uses TRBV11-1 and TRBJ2-7; the match to TRBD1 covers 9 bases. CDR1 SGHAT and CDR2 FQDESV come from the germline V gene (reference sequence). With V trimmed by 4 bases and J by 5 bases, 3 bases remained unmatched. CDR3 size: 13 residues. CDR3 sequence reads: CASSYRGLNEQYF. Written as DNA, the CDR3 is TGTGCCAGCAGCTACAGGGGGCTAAACGAGCAGTACTTC. Variable domain in full (rest from reference TRBV11-1 and TRBJ2-7): EAEVAQSPRYKITEKSQAVAFWCDPISGHATLYWYRQILGQGPELLVQFQDESVVDDSQLPKDRFSAERLKGVDSTLKIQPAELGDSAMYLCASSYRGLNEQYFGPGTRLTVT.

This clonotype was seen more than once but under ten times. The chain carries TRBV12-3 or TRBV12-4 and TRBJ1-1; TRBD1 matches 10 bases. The CDR3 consists of 14 residues. Trimming cost V 3 bases and J 5 bases; bases outside gene matches: 3. CDR3 residues: CASSFSGQGTEAFF. In DNA, the CDR3 is TGTGCCAGCAGTTTTTCGGGACAGGGGACTGAAGCTTTCTTT.

This clonotype was observed a few times. The chain couples TRBV27 to TRBJ1-2, with 8 bases lining up with TRBD1. Germline loops: CDR1 MNHEY, CDR2 SMNVEV (reference sequence). V was clipped by 6 bases and J by 5 bases; unmatched bases: 5. The CDR3 is 13 residues long. CDR3 residues: CASRGQGKYGYTF. DNA for the CDR3: TGTGCCAGCAGAGGACAGGGAAAATATGGCTACACCTTC.

V usage is TRBV20-1 and J usage is TRBJ2-6; D is undetermined. There are 13 residues in the CDR3. Germline CDR1 and CDR2: DFQATT and SNEGSKA (reference sequence). V gave up 5 bases and J gave up 0 bases, with 5 bases separating them. As DNA, the CDR3 is TGCAGTGCTCCCCGCTCTGGGGCCAACGTCCTGACTTTC. This gives the protein CSAPRSGANVLTF.

This sequence joins TRBV27 and TRBJ2-5; TRBD2 matches 9 bases. The CDR3 is 15 amino acids. The germline V gene has CDR1 MNHEY and CDR2 SMNVEV (reference sequence). V shed 8 bases, J shed 5 bases, and the junction held 12 bases outside the gene matches. In nucleotides, the CDR3 is TGTGCCAGCGGTGCGCGTAGCGGGAGACGGGAGACCCAGTACTTC. It encodes CASGARSGRRETQYF.

The rearrangement uses TRBV5-1 and TRBJ1-5; 7 nucleotides align to TRBD1. With V trimmed by 4 bases and J by 6 bases, 7 bases remained unmatched. CDR1 is SGHRS, CDR2 YFSETQ, per germline. The CDR3 length is 14 residues. The chain's CDR3 is CASSEQGIPQPQHF. CDR3 coding DNA: TGCGCCAGCAGCGAACAGGGGATTCCTCAGCCCCAGCATTTT.

The CDR3 DNA is TGTGCCAGCAGCCCCGGGACAGGGTTCCCAGATACGCAGTATTTT. Its protein is CASSPGTGFPDTQYF. The chain uses TRBV7-9 and TRBJ2-3, with 9 nucleotides matching TRBD1. V lost 5 bases to trimming and J lost 4 bases; unmatched junction nucleotides: 7. CDR1 and CDR2 (germline): SEHNR, FQNEAQ (reference sequence). The CDR3 extends over 15 amino acids.

This chain joins TRBV2 and TRBJ2-7; D is unresolved. The CDR3 loop spans 14 amino acids. The germline V and J ends were trimmed by 6 bases and 3 bases, with 15 bases remaining between them. The germline V gene has CDR1 SNHLY and CDR2 FYNNEI. The CDR3 DNA sequence: TGTGCCAGCAGGCGCGACGGCAGGAGCTACGAGCAGTACTTC. This encodes CASRRDGRSYEQYF.

This clonotype appeared a few times. The chain is built from TRBV5-1 and TRBJ2-5, with D tentatively TRBD1 or TRBD2 (5 bases each). The germline CDR1 and CDR2 sequences are SGHRS and YFSETQ. V was pared by 0 bases and J by 0 bases, with 9 bases between. CDR3 size: 15 residues. Here the CDR3 DNA reads TGCGCCAGCAGCTTGGAGGGACCTAACCAAGAGACCCAGTACTTC. Protein sequence: CASSLEGPNQETQYF.

This clonotype was detected ten times or more. V usage is TRBV6-2 or TRBV6-3 and J usage is TRBJ2-3; no clear D. The CDR3 extends over 13 amino acids. V lost 6 bases and J lost 1, with 8 bases in between. CDR1 is MNHEY, CDR2 SVGEGT, per germline. CDR3 DNA sequence: TGTGCCAGCAGGTCGACTGGCACAGATACGCAGTATTTT. Encoded protein: CASRSTGTDTQYF.

J is TRBJ2-5 and V is TRBV12-3 or TRBV12-4; TRBD2 matches at 9 bases. The CDR3 runs to 16 residues. The J segment lost 0 bases and the V segment lost 5 bases, leaving 7 bases of the junction unmatched. CDR3 protein: CASSDAGGRDQETQYF. The CDR3 DNA reads as TGTGCCAGCAGTGATGCGGGGGGGCGGGACCAAGAGACCCAGTACTTC.

This clonotype occurred a few times. The chain combines TRBV24-1 with TRBJ2-1; D possibly corresponds to TRBD2 (5 bases). Germline V CDR1 and CDR2: KGHDR, SFDVKD. The CDR3 totals 13 residues. V was pared by 5 bases and J by 7 bases, with 11 bases between. The CDR3 region is CATSVRWRNEQFF. In DNA form, the CDR3 reads TGTGCCACCAGTGTACGGTGGAGGAATGAGCAGTTCTTC.

The chain links TRBV29-1 to TRBJ1-6; D remains ambiguous. In germline, CDR1 is SQVTM, CDR2 ANQGSEA. This CDR3 comprises 9 residues. V lost 5 bases and J lost 16, with 9 bases in between. As DNA, the CDR3 is TGCAGCGTTTGGACTGAGCTCCACTTT. Translated: CSVWTELHF.

This clonotype turned up a few times. The chain links TRBV9 to TRBJ2-7; D may be TRBD1 (5 bases). The CDR3 extends over 14 amino acids. Looked up from germline, CDR1 is SGDLS and CDR2 is YYNGEE. V shed 4 bases and J shed 3 bases, with 14 bases lying between them. CDR3 nucleotide sequence: TGTGCCAGCAGCACCGAGGACACAAACTACGAGCAGTACTTC. This gives the protein CASSTEDTNYEQYF.

This clonotype was detected a few times. CDR3 amino acids: CASKLDGPHNSPLHF. CDR3 DNA sequence: TGTGCCAGCAAGCTGGACGGGCCCCATAATTCACCCCTCCACTTT. The rearrangement uses TRBV2 and TRBJ1-6; D unresolved. The CDR3 runs 15 residues. Germline V CDR1 and CDR2: SNHLY, FYNNEI. V was trimmed by 7 bases and J by 5 bases, leaving 15 bases between them.

V and J are TRBV28 and TRBJ2-1, with TRBD2 matching 15 bases. The CDR3 is made up of 19 amino acids. Germline values: CDR1 MDHEN, CDR2 SYDVKM. V was clipped by 7 bases and J by 9 bases; unmatched bases: 19. This CDR3 is CASTGTPGLAGGPTSEQFF. The CDR3 DNA sequence: TGTGCCAGCACCGGAACACCGGGACTAGCGGGAGGCCCAACAAGTGAGCAGTTCTTC.

This rearrangement joins TRBV9 to TRBJ2-1; TRBD2 agrees at 8 bases. J gave up 4 bases and V 6 bases, and 9 bases lay outside the gene matches. Germline assignment: CDR1 SGDLS and CDR2 YYNGEE. There are 15 residues in the CDR3. CDR3: CASTGGAGVYNEQFF. The CDR3, as DNA: TGTGCCAGCACCGGGGGGGCGGGGGTTTACAATGAGCAGTTCTTC.

There are a few counts of this clonotype. J is TRBJ2-1 and V is TRBV7-2; D uncertain. The CDR3 has 14 amino acids. Germline lookup yields CDR1 SGHTA and CDR2 FQGNSA. V lost 1 base and J lost 11, with 15 bases in between. CDR3 sequence: CASSLGPADVQQFF. CDR3 coding DNA: TGTGCCAGCAGCTTAGGTCCTGCCGACGTACAGCAGTTCTTC. Filled out from reference TRBV7-2 and TRBJ2-1, the complete variable domain reads GAGVSQSPSNKVTEKGKDVELRCDPISGHTALYWYRQSLGQGLEFLIYFQGNSAPDKSGLPSDRFSAERTGGSVSTLTIQRTQQEDSAVYLCASSLGPADVQQFFGPGTRLTVL.

This clonotype was detected once. A junction end diverges from the germline sequence, so it may reflect a read error. This chain connects TRBV20-1 to TRBJ2-1; 8 bases are shared with TRBD2. Germline loops: CDR1 DFQATT, CDR2 SNEGSKA (reference sequence). The CDR3 is made up of 17 amino acids. CDR3 sequence reads: CSAKAGRARSSHNEQFF. The CDR3 DNA sequence: TGCAGTGCAAAGGCCGGGAGGGCCAGGAGCTCCCACAATGAGCAGTTCTTC.

J is TRBJ2-3 and V is TRBV20-1; TRBD1 aligns across 7 bases. J gave up 0 bases and V 3 bases, and 9 bases lay outside the gene matches. Germline assignment: CDR1 DFQATT and CDR2 SNEGSKA (reference sequence). This CDR3 has 16 residues. The chain's CDR3 is CSASRTGSGSTDTQYF. CDR3 DNA sequence: TGCAGTGCTAGTCGGACAGGTTCCGGGAGCACAGATACGCAGTATTTT.

V gene TRBV2 combines with J gene TRBJ2-5; 8 nucleotides align to TRBD2. The CDR3 has 16 amino acids. The germline V gene has CDR1 SNHLY and CDR2 FYNNEI. V shed 4 bases, J shed 5 bases, and the junction held 12 bases outside the gene matches. The CDR3 region is CASSARASGSAETQYF. The CDR3 coding sequence is TGTGCCAGCAGTGCAAGAGCAAGCGGGAGTGCCGAGACCCAGTACTTC.